The 7 T cell receptor beta chains in this list originate from one sample, sequenced in a study of T cell repertoires in cytomegalovirus infection (dated 2019 in TCRdb). For sequencing, an Illumina HiSeq 1500 was employed. TCRdb trimmed public reads at Q25 via fastp, called clones via MiXCR and kept in-frame beta chains. All rows with the same CDR3 protein become a single entry with the most common DNA and genes. This sample gives hundreds of thousands of distinct CDR3 sequences in total; 15% to 20% of them show up just once. The top ten hold around 13% of the sample. The sample was PBMCs. The receptors originated from a human donor in good health (CMV status not recorded). Some clones in this sample may be carry-over from other donors' samples.

The chain links TRBV18 to TRBJ1-5; perhaps TRBD1 as D (6 bases). The V end lost 2 bases, the J end lost 7 bases, and 15 bases lay between the germline ends. Germline V lookup: CDR1 KGHSH, CDR2 LQKENI. The CDR3 consists of 15 residues. The CDR3 nucleotides are TGTGCCAGCTCACCATCGGGGGGCCCGAGCCAGCCCCAGCATTTT. Protein sequence: CASSPSGGPSQPQHF.

This clonotype has at least ten counts. V is TRBV5-6 and J is TRBJ2-6, with 9 bases matching TRBD1. The germline V gene has CDR1 SGHDT and CDR2 YYEEEE. The CDR3 runs to 17 residues. The junction had 5 bases not matched to a gene; V was cut back by 4 bases and J by 0 bases. The CDR3, as DNA: TGTGCCAGCAGCCGACAGGGGGATTACTCTGGGGCCAACGTCCTGACTTTC. Translating gives CASSRQGDYSGANVLTF.

The chain carries TRBV7-9 and TRBJ1-1, with D maybe TRBD1 (5 bases). V was pared by 5 bases and J by 4 bases, with 26 bases between. Per germline, CDR1 SEHNR and CDR2 FQNEAQ (reference sequence). The CDR3 sequence is 18 residues long. CDR3 residues: CASSPAVGRRWSPTEAFF. CDR3 nucleotides: TGTGCCAGCAGCCCAGCGGTGGGGCGAAGGTGGTCCCCCACTGAAGCTTTCTTT.

This clonotype was recorded a few times. The V call is TRBV12-3 or TRBV12-4, the J call TRBJ2-1, with 8 bases fitting TRBD1. The CDR3 covers 14 residues. V shed 7 bases, J shed 7 bases, and the junction held 9 bases outside the gene matches. This CDR3 reads CASTRWTGLNEQFF. CDR3 DNA: TGTGCCAGCACCCGGTGGACAGGGCTAAATGAGCAGTTCTTC.

This clonotype showed up just a few times. The chain has TRBV9 and TRBJ1-4; D is uncertain. Germline V gene data show CDR1 as SGDLS and CDR2 as YYNGEE. Trimming took off 4 bases at V and 0 bases at J, with 10 bases between the two ends. This CDR3 is 15 amino acids long. The CDR3 bases are TGTGCCAGCAGCCGTTCCCGTTCAACTAATGAAAAACTGTTTTTT. It yields the protein CASSRSRSTNEKLFF.

This clonotype occurred many times. The V gene is TRBV7-2, the J gene TRBJ2-2; 10 positions match TRBD1. This CDR3 contains 16 residues. The V gene end was trimmed by 4 bases and the J gene end by 4 bases; junction bases not matched to a gene: 6. CDR1 is SGHTA, CDR2 FQGNSA, per germline. The CDR3 spells CASSSLGTGVTGELFF. Here the CDR3 DNA reads TGTGCCAGCAGCTCGCTCGGGACAGGGGTCACCGGGGAGCTGTTTTTT.

This clonotype has just one count. Just one base apart from a much larger clone, this may be a read error. The J gene is TRBJ1-6, the V gene TRBV10-3; 7 bases are shared with TRBD1. The CDR3 is 13 amino acids. Per the germline V gene, CDR1 is ENHRY and CDR2 is SYGVKD. DNA for the CDR3: TGTGCCTCCTCAAAAGGGGCAGGGGGAGACCTCCCCTTT. It codes for CASSKGAGGDLPF.